This T cell receptor beta chain stems from a study of T cells in Graves' hyperthyroidism and ophthalmopathy. With V trimmed by 7 bases and J by 3 bases, 9 bases remained unmatched. The length of the CDR3 is 16 residues. The germline gives CDR1 SNHLY, CDR2 FYNNEI. Amplification targeted TCR beta CDR3 regions from RNA transcripts. The HTBI primer set was used in a first-round RT-PCR of the TCR CDR3. A single record per CDR3 protein comes from TCRdb applying MiXCR to the multiplex PCR reads. The sample records about 610,000 distinct CDR3 sequences, roughly 14% being singletons. This TCR derives from a woman aged 40 to 50 with Graves' ophthalmopathy. The sequencing input was blood. The rearrangement links TRBV2 to TRBJ2-2, with 9 bases matching TRBD1. The DNA for the CDR3 is TGTGCCAGCACCACCAACAGGGGGCGTGACACCGGGGAGCTGTTTTTT. This codes for CASTTNRGRDTGELFF.